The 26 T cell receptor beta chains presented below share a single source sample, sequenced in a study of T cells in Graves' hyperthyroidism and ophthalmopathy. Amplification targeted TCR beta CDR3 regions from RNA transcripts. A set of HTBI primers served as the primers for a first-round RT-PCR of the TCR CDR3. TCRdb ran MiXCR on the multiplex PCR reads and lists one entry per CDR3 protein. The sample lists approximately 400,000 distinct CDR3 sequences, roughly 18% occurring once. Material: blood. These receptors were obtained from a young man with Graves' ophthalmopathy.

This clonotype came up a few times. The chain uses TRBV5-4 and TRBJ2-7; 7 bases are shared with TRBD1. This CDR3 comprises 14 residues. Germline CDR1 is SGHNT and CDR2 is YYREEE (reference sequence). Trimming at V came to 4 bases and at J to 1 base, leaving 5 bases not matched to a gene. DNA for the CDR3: TGTGCCAGCAGCCGAACGGGACAGTCCTACGAGCAGTACTTC. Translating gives CASSRTGQSYEQYF.

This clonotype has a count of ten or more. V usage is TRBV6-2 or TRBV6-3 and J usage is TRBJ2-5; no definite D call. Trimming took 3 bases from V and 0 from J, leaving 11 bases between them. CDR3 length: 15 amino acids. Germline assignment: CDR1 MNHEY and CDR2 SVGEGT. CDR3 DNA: TGTGCCAGCAGTTATGGCCCCGGTGACCAAGAGACCCAGTACTTC. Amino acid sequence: CASSYGPGDQETQYF.

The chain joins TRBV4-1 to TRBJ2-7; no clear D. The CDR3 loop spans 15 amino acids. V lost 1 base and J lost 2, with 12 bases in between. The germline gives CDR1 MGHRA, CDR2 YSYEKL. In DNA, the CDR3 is TGCGCCAGCAGCCAAGTGGGGATCTCGACCTACGAGCAGTACTTC. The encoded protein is CASSQVGISTYEQYF.

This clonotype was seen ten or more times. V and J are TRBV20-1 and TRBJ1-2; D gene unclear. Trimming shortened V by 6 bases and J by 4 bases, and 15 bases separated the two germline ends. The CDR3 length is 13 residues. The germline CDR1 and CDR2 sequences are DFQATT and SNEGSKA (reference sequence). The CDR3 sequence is CSAPPTESYGYTF. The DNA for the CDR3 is TGCAGTGCACCACCCACAGAAAGCTATGGCTACACCTTC.

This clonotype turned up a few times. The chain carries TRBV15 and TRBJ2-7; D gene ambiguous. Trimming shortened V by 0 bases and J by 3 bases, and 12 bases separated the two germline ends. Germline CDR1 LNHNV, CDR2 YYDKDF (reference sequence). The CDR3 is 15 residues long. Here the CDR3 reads CATSRDEGPYYEQYF. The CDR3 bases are TGTGCCACCAGCAGAGATGAAGGGCCATACTACGAGCAGTACTTC.

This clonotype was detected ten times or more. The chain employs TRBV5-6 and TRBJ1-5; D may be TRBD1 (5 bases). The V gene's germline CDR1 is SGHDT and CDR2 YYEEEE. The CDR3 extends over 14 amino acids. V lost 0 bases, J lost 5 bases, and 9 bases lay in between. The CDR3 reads CASSLGGAYQPQHF. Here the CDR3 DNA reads TGTGCCAGCAGCTTGGGAGGGGCCTATCAGCCCCAGCATTTT.

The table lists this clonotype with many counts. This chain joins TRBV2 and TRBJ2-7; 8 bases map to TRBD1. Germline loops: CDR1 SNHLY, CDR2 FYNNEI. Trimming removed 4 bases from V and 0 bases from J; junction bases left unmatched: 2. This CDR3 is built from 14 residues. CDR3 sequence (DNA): TGTGCCAGCAGTGGGGACAGGAGCTCCTACGAGCAGTACTTC. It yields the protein CASSGDRSSYEQYF.

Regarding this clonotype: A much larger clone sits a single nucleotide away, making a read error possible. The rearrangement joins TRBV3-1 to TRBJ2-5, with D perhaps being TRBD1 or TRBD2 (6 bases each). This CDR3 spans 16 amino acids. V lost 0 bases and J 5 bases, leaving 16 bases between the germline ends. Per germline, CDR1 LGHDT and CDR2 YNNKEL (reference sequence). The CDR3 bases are TGTGCCAGCAGCCAAGAAGGAGGGGGTCTGTGGGAGACCCAGTACTTC. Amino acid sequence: CASSQEGGGLWETQYF.

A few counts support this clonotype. The CDR3 loop reads CASSSGQGKFSGANVLTF. DNA for the CDR3: TGTGCCAGCAGCTCGGGACAGGGGAAATTCTCTGGGGCCAACGTCCTGACTTTC. The V gene is TRBV11-2, the J gene TRBJ2-6, with 10 bases matching TRBD1. The V gene end was trimmed by 4 bases and the J gene end by 0 bases; junction bases not matched to a gene: 6. Germline CDR1 is SGHAT and CDR2 is FQNNGV. The CDR3 covers 18 residues.

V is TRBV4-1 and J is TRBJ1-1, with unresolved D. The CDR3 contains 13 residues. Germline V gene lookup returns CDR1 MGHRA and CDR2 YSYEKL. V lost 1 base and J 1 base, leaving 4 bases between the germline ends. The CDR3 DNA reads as TGCGCCAGCAGCCAAGTAACGAACACTGAAGCTTTCTTT. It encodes CASSQVTNTEAFF.

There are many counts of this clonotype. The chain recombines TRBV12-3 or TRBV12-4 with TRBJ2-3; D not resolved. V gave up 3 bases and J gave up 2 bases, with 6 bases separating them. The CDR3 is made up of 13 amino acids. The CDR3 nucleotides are TGTGCCAGCAGTTTTGTCCTCACAGATACGCAGTATTTT. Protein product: CASSFVLTDTQYF.

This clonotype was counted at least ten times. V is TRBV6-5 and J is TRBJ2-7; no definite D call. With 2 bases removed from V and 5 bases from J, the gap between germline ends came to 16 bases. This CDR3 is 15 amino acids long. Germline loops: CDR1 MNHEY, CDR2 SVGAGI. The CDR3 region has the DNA TGTGCCAGCAGTTACAACGGACCCCCCTTGAACGAGCAGTACTTC. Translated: CASSYNGPPLNEQYF.

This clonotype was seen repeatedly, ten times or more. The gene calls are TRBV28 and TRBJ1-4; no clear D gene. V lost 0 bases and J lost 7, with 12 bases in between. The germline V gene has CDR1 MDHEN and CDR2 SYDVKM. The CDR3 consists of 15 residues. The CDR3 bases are TGTGCCAGCAGTTTATGGGGGAACGAGGGTGAAAAACTGTTTTTT. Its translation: CASSLWGNEGEKLFF.

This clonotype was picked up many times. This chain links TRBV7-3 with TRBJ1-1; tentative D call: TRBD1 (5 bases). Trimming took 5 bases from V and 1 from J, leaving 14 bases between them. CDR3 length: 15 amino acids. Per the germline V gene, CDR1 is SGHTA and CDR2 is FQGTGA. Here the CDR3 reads CASSLMGHENTEAFF. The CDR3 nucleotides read TGTGCCAGCAGCCTAATGGGGCATGAGAACACTGAAGCTTTCTTT.

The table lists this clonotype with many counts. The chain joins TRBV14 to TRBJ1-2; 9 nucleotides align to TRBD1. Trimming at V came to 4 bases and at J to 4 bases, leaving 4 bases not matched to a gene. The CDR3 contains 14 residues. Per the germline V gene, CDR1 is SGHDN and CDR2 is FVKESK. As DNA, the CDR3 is TGTGCCAGCAGCCCGGACAGGGGCAGCTATGGCTACACCTTC. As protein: CASSPDRGSYGYTF.

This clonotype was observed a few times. The CDR3 DNA reads TGCGCCAGCAGCTTGGAATTAAGCGCCGGGGAGCTGTTTTTT. Amino acids: CASSLELSAGELFF. This chain joins TRBV5-1 and TRBJ2-2; D gene ambiguous. V lost 0 bases and J 6 bases, leaving 9 bases between the germline ends. The CDR3 totals 14 residues. Germline V gene lookup returns CDR1 SGHRS and CDR2 YFSETQ.

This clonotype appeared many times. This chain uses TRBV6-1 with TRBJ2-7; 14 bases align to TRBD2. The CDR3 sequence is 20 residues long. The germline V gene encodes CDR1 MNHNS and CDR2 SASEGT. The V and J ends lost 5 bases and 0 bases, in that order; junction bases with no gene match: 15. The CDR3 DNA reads TGTGCCAGCAGTCCTTCCTCGGGGACTAGCGGGGGATTAACCTCCTACGAGCAGTACTTC. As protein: CASSPSSGTSGGLTSYEQYF.

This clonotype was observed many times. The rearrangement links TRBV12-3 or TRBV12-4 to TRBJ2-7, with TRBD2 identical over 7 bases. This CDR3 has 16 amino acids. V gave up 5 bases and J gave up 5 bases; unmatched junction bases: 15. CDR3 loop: CASSTITGAGRNEQYF. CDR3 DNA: TGTGCCAGCAGTACTATCACCGGAGCGGGGCGGAACGAGCAGTACTTC.

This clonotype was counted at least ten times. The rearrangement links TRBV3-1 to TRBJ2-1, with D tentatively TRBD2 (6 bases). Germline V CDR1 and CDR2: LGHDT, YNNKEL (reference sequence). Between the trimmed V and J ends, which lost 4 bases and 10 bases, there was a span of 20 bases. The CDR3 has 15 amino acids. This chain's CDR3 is CASSPGGTLVWEQFF. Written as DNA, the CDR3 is TGTGCCAGCAGCCCCGGCGGGACTCTAGTCTGGGAGCAGTTCTTC.

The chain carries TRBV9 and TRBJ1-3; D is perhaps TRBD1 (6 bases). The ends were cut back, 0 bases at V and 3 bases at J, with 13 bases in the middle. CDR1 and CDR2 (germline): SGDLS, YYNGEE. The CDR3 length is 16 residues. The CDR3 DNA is TGTGCCAGCAGCGTAGAGTCCGGGGGCCGTGGAAACACCATATATTTT. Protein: CASSVESGGRGNTIYF.

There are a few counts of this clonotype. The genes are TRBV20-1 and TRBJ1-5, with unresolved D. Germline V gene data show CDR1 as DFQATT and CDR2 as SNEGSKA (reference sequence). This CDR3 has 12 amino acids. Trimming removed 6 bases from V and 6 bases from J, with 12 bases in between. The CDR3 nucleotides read TGCAGTGCGATCGACCCTCCTCAGCCCCAGCATTTT. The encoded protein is CSAIDPPQPQHF.

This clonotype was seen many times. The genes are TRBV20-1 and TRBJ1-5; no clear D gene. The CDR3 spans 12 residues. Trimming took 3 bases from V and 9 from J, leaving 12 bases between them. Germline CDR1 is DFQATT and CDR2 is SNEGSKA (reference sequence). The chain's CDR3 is CSASSGGGPQHF. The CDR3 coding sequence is TGCAGTGCTAGCTCAGGAGGTGGGCCCCAGCATTTT.

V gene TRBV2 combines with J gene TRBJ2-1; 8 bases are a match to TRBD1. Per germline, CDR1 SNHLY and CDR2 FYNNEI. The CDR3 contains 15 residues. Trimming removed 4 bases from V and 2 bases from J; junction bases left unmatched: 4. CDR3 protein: CASSVTGGTYNEQFF. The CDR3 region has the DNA TGTGCCAGCAGTGTAACAGGGGGTACCTACAATGAGCAGTTCTTC. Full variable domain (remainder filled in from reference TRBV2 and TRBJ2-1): EPEVTQTPSHQVTQMGQEVILRCVPISNHLYFYWYRQILGQKVEFLVSFYNNEISEKSEIFDDQFSVERPDGSNFTLKIRSTKLEDSAMYFCASSVTGGTYNEQFFGPGTRLTVL.

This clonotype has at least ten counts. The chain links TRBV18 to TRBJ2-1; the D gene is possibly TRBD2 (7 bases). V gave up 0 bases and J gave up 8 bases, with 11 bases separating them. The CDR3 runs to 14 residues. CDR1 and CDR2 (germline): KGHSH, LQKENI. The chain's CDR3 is CASSPPEGGHEQFF. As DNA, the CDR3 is TGTGCCAGCTCACCACCGGAGGGGGGGCATGAGCAGTTCTTC.

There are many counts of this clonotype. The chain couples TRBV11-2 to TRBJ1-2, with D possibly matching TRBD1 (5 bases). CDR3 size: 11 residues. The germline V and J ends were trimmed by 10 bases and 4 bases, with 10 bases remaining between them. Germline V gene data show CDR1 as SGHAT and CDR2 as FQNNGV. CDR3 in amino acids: CATAGVYGYTF. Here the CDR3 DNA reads TGTGCCACTGCGGGGGTCTATGGCTACACCTTC.

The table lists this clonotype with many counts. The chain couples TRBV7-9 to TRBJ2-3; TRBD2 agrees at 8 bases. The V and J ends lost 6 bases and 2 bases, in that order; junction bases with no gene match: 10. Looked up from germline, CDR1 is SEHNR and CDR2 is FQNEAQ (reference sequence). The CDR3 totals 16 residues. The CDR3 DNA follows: TGTGCCAGCAGTTGGGGCGGGACTAGAGACACAGATACGCAGTATTTT. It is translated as CASSWGGTRDTDTQYF.